The entry below describes one T cell receptor beta chain. This specimen comes from a study of T cell changes during pregnancy in multiple sclerosis. Germline V CDR1 and CDR2: SNHLY, FYNNEI. V shed 0 bases, J shed 1 base, and the junction held 8 bases outside the gene matches. CDR3 length: 17 residues. Here immunoSEQ multiplex PCR was the method, and the copy in TCRdb shows in-frame clones only, minus some. Of approximately 88,000 clones in the sample, 80% to 95% were seen once. The V gene is TRBV2, the J gene TRBJ1-1, with TRBD1 matching 7 bases. This clonotype was sampled from a female donor with multiple sclerosis, enrolled in a pregnancy study. The sequences come from peripheral blood, collected in the first trimester of pregnancy. The CDR3 nucleotides are TGTGCCAGCAGTGAAGCCCGAGGGGGCAATAGGAACACTGAAGCTTTCTTT. The encoded protein is CASSEARGGNRNTEAFF.